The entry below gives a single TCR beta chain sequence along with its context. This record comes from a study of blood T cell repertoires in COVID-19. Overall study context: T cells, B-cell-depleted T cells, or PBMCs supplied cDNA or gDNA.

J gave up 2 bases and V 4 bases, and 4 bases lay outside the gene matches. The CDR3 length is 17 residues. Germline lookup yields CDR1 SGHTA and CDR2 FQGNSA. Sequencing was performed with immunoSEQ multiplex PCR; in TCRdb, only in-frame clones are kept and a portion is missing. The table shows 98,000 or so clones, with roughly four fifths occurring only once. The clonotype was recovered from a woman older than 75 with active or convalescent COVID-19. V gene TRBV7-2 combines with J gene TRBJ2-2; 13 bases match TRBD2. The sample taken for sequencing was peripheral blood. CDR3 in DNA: TGTGCCAGCAGCTCCCCGGGACTAGCGGGAAACACCGGGGAGCTGTTTTTT. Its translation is CASSSPGLAGNTGELFF. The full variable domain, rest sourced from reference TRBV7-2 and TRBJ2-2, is GAGVSQSPSNKVTEKGKDVELRCDPISGHTALYWYRQSLGQGLEFLIYFQGNSAPDKSGLPSDRFSAERTGGSVSTLTIQRTQQEDSAVYLCASSSPGLAGNTGELFFGEGSRLTVL.